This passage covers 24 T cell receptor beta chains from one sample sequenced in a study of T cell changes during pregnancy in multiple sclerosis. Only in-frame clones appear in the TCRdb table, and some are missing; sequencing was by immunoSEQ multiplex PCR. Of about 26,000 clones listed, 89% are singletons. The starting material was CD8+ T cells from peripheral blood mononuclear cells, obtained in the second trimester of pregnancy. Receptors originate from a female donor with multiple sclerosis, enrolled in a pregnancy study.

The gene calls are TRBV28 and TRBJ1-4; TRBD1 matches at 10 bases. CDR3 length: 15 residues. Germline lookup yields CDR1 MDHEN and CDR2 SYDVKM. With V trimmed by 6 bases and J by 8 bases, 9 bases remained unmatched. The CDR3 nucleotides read TGTGCCAGCAGCCCGGGGGGGACAGGGGTCGAAAAACTGTTTTTT. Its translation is CASSPGGTGVEKLFF.

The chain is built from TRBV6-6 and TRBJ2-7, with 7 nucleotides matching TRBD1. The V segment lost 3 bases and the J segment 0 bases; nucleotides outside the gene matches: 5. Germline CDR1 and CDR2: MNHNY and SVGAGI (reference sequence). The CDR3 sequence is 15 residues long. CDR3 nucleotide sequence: TGTGCCAGCAGTTATGGGACAGACGTCTCCTACGAGCAGTACTTC. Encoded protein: CASSYGTDVSYEQYF.

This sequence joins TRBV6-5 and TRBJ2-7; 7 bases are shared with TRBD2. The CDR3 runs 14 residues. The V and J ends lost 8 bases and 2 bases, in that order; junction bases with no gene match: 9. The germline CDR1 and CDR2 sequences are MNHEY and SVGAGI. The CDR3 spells CASRGGSFPYEQYF. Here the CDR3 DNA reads TGTGCCAGCCGGGGCGGGAGTTTCCCCTACGAGCAGTACTTC.

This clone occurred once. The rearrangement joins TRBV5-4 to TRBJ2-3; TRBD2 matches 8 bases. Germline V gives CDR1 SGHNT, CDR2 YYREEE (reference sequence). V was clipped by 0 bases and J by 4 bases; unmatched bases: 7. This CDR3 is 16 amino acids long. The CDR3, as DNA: TGTGCCAGCAGCTTGGGAGGTAGCGGGATCTCAGATACGCAGTATTTT. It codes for CASSLGGSGISDTQYF.

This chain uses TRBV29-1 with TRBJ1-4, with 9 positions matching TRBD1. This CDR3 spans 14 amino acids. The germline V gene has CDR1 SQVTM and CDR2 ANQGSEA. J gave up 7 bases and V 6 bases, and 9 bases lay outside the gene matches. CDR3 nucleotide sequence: TGCAGCGTCAAAAAGGGGACAGGGATTGAAAAACTGTTTTTT. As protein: CSVKKGTGIEKLFF.

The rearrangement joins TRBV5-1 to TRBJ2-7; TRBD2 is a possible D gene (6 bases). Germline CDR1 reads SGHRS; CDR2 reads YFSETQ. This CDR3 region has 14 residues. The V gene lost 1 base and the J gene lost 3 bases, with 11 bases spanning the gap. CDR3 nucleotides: TGCGCCAGCAGCTTGTATGGGGGAGGCTACGAGCAGTACTTC. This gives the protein CASSLYGGGYEQYF.

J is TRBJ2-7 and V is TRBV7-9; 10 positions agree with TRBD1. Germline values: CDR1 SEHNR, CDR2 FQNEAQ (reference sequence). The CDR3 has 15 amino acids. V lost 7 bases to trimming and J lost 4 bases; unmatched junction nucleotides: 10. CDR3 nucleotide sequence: TGTGCCAGCACCGAGGGGACAGGGGATTTTTACGAGCAGTACTTC. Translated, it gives CASTEGTGDFYEQYF. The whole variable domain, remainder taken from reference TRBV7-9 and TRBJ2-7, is DTGVSQNPRHKITKRGQNVTFRCDPISEHNRLYWYRQTLGQGPEFLTYFQNEAQLEKSRLLSDRFSAERPKGSFSTLEIQRTEQGDSAMYLCASTEGTGDFYEQYFGPGTRLTVT.

CDR3 bases: TGTGCCACCAGCAGAGAGGCGGGAGCCACAGATACGCAGTATTTT. The encoded protein is CATSREAGATDTQYF. V is TRBV15 and J is TRBJ2-3, with TRBD2 matching over 7 bases. The V and J ends lost 0 bases and 2 bases, in that order; junction bases with no gene match: 2. The CDR3 loop spans 15 amino acids. Germline V gene sequence: CDR1 LNHNV, CDR2 YYDKDF (reference sequence).

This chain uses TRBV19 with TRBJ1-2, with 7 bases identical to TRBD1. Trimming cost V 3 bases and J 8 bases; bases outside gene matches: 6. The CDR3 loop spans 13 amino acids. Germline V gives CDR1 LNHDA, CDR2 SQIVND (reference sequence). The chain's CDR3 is CASSIPPGGGYTF. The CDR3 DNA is TGTGCCAGTAGTATCCCCCCAGGGGGGGGCTACACCTTC.

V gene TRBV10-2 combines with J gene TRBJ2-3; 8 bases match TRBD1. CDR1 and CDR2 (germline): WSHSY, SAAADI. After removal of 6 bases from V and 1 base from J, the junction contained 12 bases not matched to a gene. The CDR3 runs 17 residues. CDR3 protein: CASSNYRGTGRTDTQYF. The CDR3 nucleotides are TGCGCCAGCAGCAATTATAGGGGGACAGGACGCACAGATACGCAGTATTTT.

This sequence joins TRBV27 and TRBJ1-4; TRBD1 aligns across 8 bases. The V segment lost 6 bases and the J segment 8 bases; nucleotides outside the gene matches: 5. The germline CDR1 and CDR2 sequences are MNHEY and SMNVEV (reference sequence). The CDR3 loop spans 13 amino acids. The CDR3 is CASSQGAWEKLFF. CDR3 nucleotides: TGTGCCAGCAGCCAGGGGGCATGGGAAAAACTGTTTTTT.

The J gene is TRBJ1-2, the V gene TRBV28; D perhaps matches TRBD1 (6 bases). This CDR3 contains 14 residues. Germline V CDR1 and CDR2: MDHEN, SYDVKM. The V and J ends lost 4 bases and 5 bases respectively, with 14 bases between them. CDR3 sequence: CASSSRTVAYGYTF. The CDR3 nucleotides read TGTGCCAGCAGTTCACGGACAGTGGCTTATGGCTACACCTTC.

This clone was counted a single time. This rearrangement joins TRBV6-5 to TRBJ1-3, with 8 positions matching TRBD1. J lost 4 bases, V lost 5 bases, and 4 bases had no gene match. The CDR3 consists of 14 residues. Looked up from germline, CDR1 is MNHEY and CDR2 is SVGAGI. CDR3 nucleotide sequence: TGTGCCAGCAGTGAACAGGGGGGAGGAAACACCATATATTTT. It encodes CASSEQGGGNTIYF.

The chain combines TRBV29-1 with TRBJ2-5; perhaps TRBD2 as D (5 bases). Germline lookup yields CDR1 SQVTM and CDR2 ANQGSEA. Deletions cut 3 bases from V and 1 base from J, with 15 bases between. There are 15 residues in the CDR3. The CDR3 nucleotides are TGCAGCGTTGACCACCCCGGCGGGTTCCAAGAGACCCAGTACTTC. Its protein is CSVDHPGGFQETQYF.

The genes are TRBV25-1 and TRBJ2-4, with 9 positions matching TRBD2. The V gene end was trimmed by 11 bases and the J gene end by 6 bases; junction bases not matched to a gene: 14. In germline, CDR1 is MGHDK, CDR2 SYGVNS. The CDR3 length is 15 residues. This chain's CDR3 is CASRGGREGLNIQYF. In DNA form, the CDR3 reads TGTGCCTCCCGAGGCGGGCGGGAGGGGCTAAACATTCAGTACTTC.

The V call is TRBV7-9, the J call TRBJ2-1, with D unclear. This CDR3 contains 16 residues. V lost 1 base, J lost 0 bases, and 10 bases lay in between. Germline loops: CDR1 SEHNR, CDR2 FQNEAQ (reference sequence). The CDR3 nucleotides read TGTGCCAGCAGCTTAGACCTCGGTAGCTCCTACAATGAGCAGTTCTTC. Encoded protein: CASSLDLGSSYNEQFF.

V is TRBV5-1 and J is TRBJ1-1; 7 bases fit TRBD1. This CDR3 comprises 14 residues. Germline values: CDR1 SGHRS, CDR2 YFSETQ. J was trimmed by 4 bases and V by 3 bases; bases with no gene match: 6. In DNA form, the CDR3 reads TGCGCCAGCAGCTCCGGGCAGGGGGGCACTGAAGCTTTCTTT. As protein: CASSSGQGGTEAFF.

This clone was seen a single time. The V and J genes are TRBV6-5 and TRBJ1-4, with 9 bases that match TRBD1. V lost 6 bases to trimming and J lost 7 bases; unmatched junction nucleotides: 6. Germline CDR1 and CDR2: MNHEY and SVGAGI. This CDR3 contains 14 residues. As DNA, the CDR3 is TGTGCCAGCAGCCGGACAGGGGTCGGTGAAAAACTGTTTTTT. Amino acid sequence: CASSRTGVGEKLFF.

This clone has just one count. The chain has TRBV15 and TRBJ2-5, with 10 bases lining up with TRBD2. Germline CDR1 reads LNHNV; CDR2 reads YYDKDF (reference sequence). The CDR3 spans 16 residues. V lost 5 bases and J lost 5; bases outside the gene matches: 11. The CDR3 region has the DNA TGTGCCACCAGCCCCGATCTAGCGGGAGCTCGGGAGACCCAGTACTTC. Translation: CATSPDLAGARETQYF.

CDR3 coding DNA: TGTGCCAGTAGTATTCTAGCGGGACCATCGGATACGCAGTATTTT. Translation: CASSILAGPSDTQYF. This chain connects TRBV19 to TRBJ2-3; the match to TRBD2 covers 9 bases. This CDR3 spans 15 amino acids. The germline gives CDR1 LNHDA, CDR2 SQIVND (reference sequence). Trimming cost V 3 bases and J 6 bases; bases outside gene matches: 7.

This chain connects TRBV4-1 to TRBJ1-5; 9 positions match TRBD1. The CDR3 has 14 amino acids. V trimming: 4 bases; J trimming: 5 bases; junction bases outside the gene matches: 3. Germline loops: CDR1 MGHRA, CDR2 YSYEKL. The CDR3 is CASSPRQGDQPQHF. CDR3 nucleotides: TGCGCCAGCAGCCCCCGACAGGGGGATCAGCCCCAGCATTTT.

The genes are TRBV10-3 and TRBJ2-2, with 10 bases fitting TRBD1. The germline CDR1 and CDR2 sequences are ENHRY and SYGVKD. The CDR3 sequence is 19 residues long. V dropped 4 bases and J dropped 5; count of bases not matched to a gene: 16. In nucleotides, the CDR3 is TGTGCCATCAGTGGTTTGGACAGGGGGGGCCGCAAAACGACCGGGGAGCTGTTTTTT. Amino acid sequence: CAISGLDRGGRKTTGELFF.

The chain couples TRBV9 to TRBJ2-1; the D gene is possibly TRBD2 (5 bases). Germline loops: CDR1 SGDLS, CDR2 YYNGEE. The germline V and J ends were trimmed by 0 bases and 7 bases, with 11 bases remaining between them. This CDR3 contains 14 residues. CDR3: CASSVDSGVNEQFF. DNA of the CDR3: TGTGCCAGCAGCGTAGACAGCGGCGTTAATGAGCAGTTCTTC.

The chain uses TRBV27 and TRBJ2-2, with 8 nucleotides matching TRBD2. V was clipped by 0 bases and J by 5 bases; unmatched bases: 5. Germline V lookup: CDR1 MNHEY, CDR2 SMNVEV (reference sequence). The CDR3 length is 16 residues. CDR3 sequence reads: CASSLSVASGTGELFF. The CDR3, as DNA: TGTGCCAGCAGTTTATCGGTGGCTAGCGGGACCGGGGAGCTGTTTTTT.